The 23 T cell receptor beta chains listed next were all sequenced from one sample in a study of T cells expressing NK-cell markers. For each CDR3 protein, TCRdb gives one entry from its re-call of the 5' RACE reads, without DNA. The record lists roughly 450,000 distinct CDR3 sequences, of which the ten most abundant hold 1.4%. Sequenced: blood T cells: a sorted CD56 or NKG2C T cell subset, CD4+ or CD8+ T cells, or bulk PBMC T cells (not recorded which). The receptors here all came from a woman aged 50 to 60 in good health.

This chain connects TRBV11-3 to TRBJ2-6. The CDR3 covers 14 residues. Germline V gene data show CDR1 as SGHNT and CDR2 as YENEEA. The CDR3 here is CASSKRAGANVLTF.

The V gene is TRBV7-8, the J gene TRBJ2-2; the TCRdb call, TRBD1, lacks DNA for checking. This CDR3 has 15 amino acids. Germline CDR1 is SGHVS and CDR2 is FQNEAQ. The CDR3 sequence is CASSLGGQYTGELFF.

V gene TRBV6-6 combines with J gene TRBJ2-1; as DNA is missing, the TRBD2 call by TCRdb cannot be tested. This CDR3 is 17 amino acids long. Per the germline V gene, CDR1 is MNHNY and CDR2 is SVGAGI (reference sequence). The chain's CDR3 is CASRHRLANELYNEQFF.

V and J are TRBV11-2 and TRBJ1-3. The CDR3 loop spans 15 amino acids. CDR1 SGHAT and CDR2 FQNNGV come from the germline V gene. CDR3 in amino acids: CASSLDFGAGNTIYF.

The genes are TRBV5-1 and TRBJ2-1; TCRdb proposes TRBD2, but this gene call is untestable without DNA. This CDR3 comprises 19 residues. The germline gives CDR1 SGHRS, CDR2 YFSETQ. CDR3 sequence reads: CASSLVGLAGGSYYNEQFF.

The V call is TRBV12-5, the J call TRBJ2-3; no DNA is available, so the TRBD1 call from TCRdb remains unchecked. In germline, CDR1 is LGHNT, CDR2 FRNRAP. This CDR3 has 14 amino acids. This CDR3 reads CASGRGLASDTQYF.

The chain couples TRBV5-1 to TRBJ1-5. Germline lookup yields CDR1 SGHRS and CDR2 YFSETQ. CDR3 length equals 16 residues. CDR3 sequence reads: CASSSGPRSTNQPQHF.

The V gene is TRBV12-3 or TRBV12-4, the J gene TRBJ1-6. This CDR3 has 14 residues. The CDR3: CASSRTLKVSPLHF.

The chain recombines TRBV14 with TRBJ2-4; the D call of TRBD1 rests on TCRdb alone, since no DNA is present to check it. This CDR3 has 15 amino acids. Germline V gene sequence: CDR1 SGHDN, CDR2 FVKESK. Here the CDR3 reads CASSQGYRDVVIQYF.

The V call is TRBV12-3 or TRBV12-4, the J call TRBJ2-5; there is no DNA to check the TCRdb D call of TRBD2. This CDR3 has 14 amino acids. The CDR3 protein is CASSLRRIQETQYF.

This rearrangement joins TRBV12-3 or TRBV12-4 to TRBJ2-2; TCRdb proposes TRBD2, but this gene call is untestable without DNA. CDR3 length equals 14 residues. The CDR3: CASSFGGGTGELFF.

This chain links TRBV24-1 with TRBJ2-3; TCRdb returns TRBD2, unconfirmable since there is no DNA. Germline V gene lookup returns CDR1 KGHDR and CDR2 SFDVKD. The CDR3 is 18 amino acids. CDR3 loop: CATSELGLAGSATDTQYF.

The chain joins TRBV20-1 to TRBJ2-2; TCRdb picks TRBD2, but there is no DNA to check that call. The length of the CDR3 is 16 residues. CDR1 DFQATT and CDR2 SNEGSKA come from the germline V gene (reference sequence). CDR3 amino acids: CSAREAGRTNTGELFF.

The rearrangement links TRBV6-5 to TRBJ2-2; without DNA, the TCRdb call of TRBD1 cannot be checked. The CDR3 has 17 residues. Germline V gene data show CDR1 as MNHEY and CDR2 as SVGAGI. The CDR3 here is CASSYFPGGGQTGELFF.

V is TRBV20-1 and J is TRBJ1-5; TCRdb outputs TRBD1, but without DNA this stays unchecked. Germline CDR1 reads DFQATT; CDR2 reads SNEGSKA (reference sequence). This CDR3 region has 16 residues. The CDR3 spells CSARAEQTGKGQPQHF.

The rearrangement uses TRBV12-3 or TRBV12-4 and TRBJ2-2; TCRdb selects TRBD2, and the lack of DNA leaves this call unchecked. The CDR3 spans 14 residues. The CDR3 here is CASRGTFGPGELFF.

CDR3 residues: CASRGGVTDTQYF. V gene TRBV10-3 combines with J gene TRBJ2-3; TCRdb picks TRBD1, but there is no DNA to check that call. CDR3 length equals 13 residues. Germline values: CDR1 ENHRY, CDR2 SYGVKD.

J is TRBJ2-1 and V is TRBV11-2; TCRdb names TRBD2, which stays unverified in the absence of DNA. The CDR3 contains 12 residues. From germline, CDR1 is SGHAT and CDR2 FQNNGV. The chain's CDR3 is CASSFGLAEQFF.

The CDR3 loop is CSAGRQDWSTGELFF. The gene calls are TRBV20-1 and TRBJ2-2. Germline-derived CDR1 and CDR2 are DFQATT and SNEGSKA (reference sequence). This CDR3 spans 15 amino acids.

The chain employs TRBV24-1 and TRBJ2-1; without DNA, the TCRdb call of TRBD2 cannot be checked. CDR3 length equals 13 residues. The germline V gene has CDR1 KGHDR and CDR2 SFDVKD. CDR3 loop: CATALAGVGEQFF.

The rearrangement joins TRBV30 to TRBJ2-1; TCRdb's D call of TRBD2 is untestable without DNA. Germline CDR1 reads GTSNPN; CDR2 reads SVGIG (reference sequence). The CDR3 loop spans 14 amino acids. The CDR3: CASHPSGNQNEQFF. Complete variable domain (other parts from reference TRBV30 and TRBJ2-1): SQTIHQWPATLVQPVGSPLSLECTVEGTSNPNLYWYRQAAGRGLQLLFYSVGIGQISSEVPQNLSASRPQDRQFILSSKKLLLSDSGFYLCASHPSGNQNEQFFGPGTRLTVL.

The rearrangement links TRBV3-1 to TRBJ2-5; TCRdb returns TRBD2, unconfirmable since there is no DNA. The CDR3 runs 17 residues. Germline V gene sequence: CDR1 LGHDT, CDR2 YNNKEL (reference sequence). This CDR3 is CASGSSGTSGREKTQYF.

The genes are TRBV20-1 and TRBJ2-1. CDR1 and CDR2 from the germline V gene are DFQATT and SNEGSKA (reference sequence). The CDR3 is 15 residues long. CDR3 in amino acids: CSANPLRREYNEQFF.